Following are 29 T cell receptor beta chains from one sample sequenced in a study of cytomegalovirus exposure and HLA in healthy donors. Amplification used 60 Vbeta primers and 13 Jbeta primers. Measured with immunoSEQ multiplex PCR; TCRdb has only the in-frame clones, and not every one. This table has about 180,000 clones, around 84% appearing once. The sequencing sample was made of PBMCs. The receptors shown here come from a girl aged 2 to 10 in good health and CMV-seropositive.

The rearrangement links TRBV27 to TRBJ1-3; D is undetermined. CDR1 is MNHEY, CDR2 SMNVEV, per germline (reference sequence). The length of the CDR3 is 15 residues. The V gene lost 0 bases and the J gene lost 0 bases, with 6 bases spanning the gap. The CDR3 loop reads CASSLSHSSGNTIYF. The CDR3 DNA follows: TGTGCCAGCAGTTTATCTCACAGCTCTGGAAACACCATATATTTT.

The V gene is TRBV9, the J gene TRBJ2-1; TRBD2 aligns across 9 bases. The germline V gene has CDR1 SGDLS and CDR2 YYNGEE. The CDR3 consists of 16 residues. V trimming: 4 bases; J trimming: 4 bases; junction bases outside the gene matches: 9. CDR3 protein: CASSPYSGSVYNEQFF. The CDR3 bases are TGTGCCAGCAGCCCTTATAGCGGGAGTGTTTACAATGAGCAGTTCTTC.

The chain is built from TRBV9 and TRBJ1-3, with D possibly matching TRBD1 (5 bases). The V end was cut by 0 bases, the J end by 3 bases, with 13 bases between. Germline-derived CDR1 and CDR2 are SGDLS and YYNGEE. CDR3 length: 16 amino acids. For the CDR3, the DNA is TGTGCCAGCAGCGTAGTCCAGGGCGGGGTTGGAAACACCATATATTTT. It yields the protein CASSVVQGGVGNTIYF.

The chain couples TRBV19 to TRBJ2-1; the match to TRBD2 covers 16 bases. Per the germline V gene, CDR1 is LNHDA and CDR2 is SQIVND (reference sequence). CDR3 size: 16 residues. V was clipped by 2 bases and J by 10 bases; unmatched bases: 5. The CDR3 DNA sequence: TGTGCCAGTAGTATAAAGGGACTAGCGGGGGGGCAGGAGCAGTTCTTC. Translated: CASSIKGLAGGQEQFF.

This clone has a handful of counts. CDR3 nucleotides: TGCGCCAGCAGCTTCCGAGACCCCGGGGGGTCCTACAATGAGCAGTTCTTC. Encoded protein: CASSFRDPGGSYNEQFF. The chain combines TRBV5-1 with TRBJ2-1; 7 bases fit TRBD2. The CDR3 is 17 residues long. The germline CDR1 and CDR2 sequences are SGHRS and YFSETQ. V gave up 2 bases and J gave up 1 base; unmatched junction bases: 9.

The J gene is TRBJ1-2, the V gene TRBV18; tentatively, D is TRBD1 (5 bases). With 2 bases removed from V and 6 bases from J, the gap between germline ends came to 10 bases. The CDR3 contains 13 residues. Germline V gene data show CDR1 as KGHSH and CDR2 as LQKENI. The CDR3 loop is CASSPAGENGYTF. In DNA form, the CDR3 reads TGTGCCAGCTCACCAGCGGGGGAGAATGGCTACACCTTC.

This chain uses TRBV2 with TRBJ2-3; 7 nucleotides line up with TRBD2. This CDR3 region has 15 residues. Germline CDR1 reads SNHLY; CDR2 reads FYNNEI. Trimming took 4 bases from V and 2 from J; bases not matched to a gene: 6. DNA for the CDR3: TGTGCCAGCAGTGTGCGGGGAGGGACCACAGATACGCAGTATTTT. It translates to CASSVRGGTTDTQYF.

The rearrangement uses TRBV14 and TRBJ2-2; 10 bases line up with TRBD2. Per the germline V gene, CDR1 is SGHDN and CDR2 is FVKESK. CDR3 length: 16 residues. The J segment lost 4 bases and the V segment lost 4 bases, leaving 6 bases of the junction unmatched. Here the CDR3 DNA reads TGTGCCAGCAGCCGCCGGGTAGCGGGAGGCACCGGGGAGCTGTTTTTT. Translation gives CASSRRVAGGTGELFF.

The rearrangement joins TRBV7-8 to TRBJ2-7; D call uncertain. The CDR3 has 16 residues. V lost 1 base, J lost 4 bases, and 17 bases lay in between. Germline V gene sequence: CDR1 SGHVS, CDR2 FQNEAQ. Here the CDR3 DNA reads TGTGCCAGCAGCTTAGTACGCCTCTCGAGCCTTTACGAGCAGTACTTC. Translation: CASSLVRLSSLYEQYF. Full variable domain (missing parts from reference TRBV7-8 and TRBJ2-7): GAGVSQSPRYKVAKRGQDVALRCDPISGHVSLFWYQQALGQGPEFLTYFQNEAQLDKSGLPSDRFFAERPEGSVSTLKIQRTQQEDSAVYLCASSLVRLSSLYEQYFGPGTRLTVT.

V gene TRBV7-9 combines with J gene TRBJ2-5, with a weak D call TRBD1 (5 bases). Looked up from germline, CDR1 is SEHNR and CDR2 is FQNEAQ (reference sequence). The CDR3 loop spans 14 amino acids. V lost 2 bases and J lost 4, with 11 bases in between. CDR3 sequence: CASSLTGQGETQYF. CDR3 DNA sequence: TGTGCCAGCAGCTTAACAGGTCAAGGAGAGACCCAGTACTTC.

The V gene is TRBV30, the J gene TRBJ2-7, with 8 positions matching TRBD2. V gave up 1 base and J gave up 4 bases; unmatched junction bases: 6. The CDR3 has 14 residues. Germline CDR1 is GTSNPN and CDR2 is SVGIG (reference sequence). In DNA, the CDR3 is TGTGCCTGGAGTGACAGTCGGGGGGGGTACGAGCAGTACTTC. Translated, it gives CAWSDSRGGYEQYF.

The genes are TRBV12-5 and TRBJ2-7; 9 bases match TRBD1. The CDR3 runs 14 residues. CDR1 and CDR2 from the germline V gene are LGHNT and FRNRAP. Trimming cost V 8 bases and J 7 bases; bases outside gene matches: 12. For the CDR3, the DNA is TGTGCTAGTCACTCCGGGACAGGGCCGCATGAGCAGTACTTC. Protein sequence: CASHSGTGPHEQYF.

Here the CDR3 reads CASSSSDRPQIHYGYTF. The CDR3 region has the DNA TGCGCCAGCAGCTCCTCGGACAGGCCCCAAATACACTATGGCTACACCTTC. V usage is TRBV5-1 and J usage is TRBJ1-2, with TRBD1 matching 7 bases. Trimming removed 3 bases from V and 3 bases from J; junction bases left unmatched: 14. Germline lookup yields CDR1 SGHRS and CDR2 YFSETQ. The length of the CDR3 is 17 residues.

The rearrangement links TRBV5-1 to TRBJ1-5; D is unresolved. Germline V lookup: CDR1 SGHRS, CDR2 YFSETQ. V was clipped by 8 bases and J by 0 bases, with 24 bases between them. The CDR3 contains 18 residues. CDR3 sequence (DNA): TGCGCCAGGATAGCGAATGGCACTAGACGGCGTAGCAATCAGCCCCAGCATTTT. Translated, it gives CARIANGTRRRSNQPQHF.

The chain has TRBV28 and TRBJ1-2; no clear D gene. Germline V gene data show CDR1 as MDHEN and CDR2 as SYDVKM. The CDR3 length is 15 residues. V was clipped by 10 bases and J by 0 bases, with 18 bases between them. The CDR3 here is CATRLKLTANYGYTF. As DNA, the CDR3 is TGTGCCACCCGGTTAAAGTTAACGGCTAACTATGGCTACACCTTC.

The rearrangement links TRBV15 to TRBJ2-6; no definite D call. Trimming shortened V by 0 bases and J by 1 base, and 10 bases separated the two germline ends. This CDR3 contains 17 residues. Germline V CDR1 and CDR2: LNHNV, YYDKDF (reference sequence). Here the CDR3 reads CATSRDGGPSGANVLTF. The CDR3 nucleotides read TGTGCCACCAGCAGAGACGGTGGGCCGTCTGGGGCCAACGTCCTGACTTTC.

This clone was seen only once. This sequence joins TRBV11-3 and TRBJ2-7; D might be TRBD1 (6 bases). Germline V gene sequence: CDR1 SGHNT, CDR2 YENEEA. The V end lost 1 base, the J end lost 3 bases, and 10 bases lay between the germline ends. This CDR3 is built from 14 residues. Written as DNA, the CDR3 is TGTGCCAGCAGCTTAGGCCGGGACAACTACGAGCAGTACTTC. Protein sequence: CASSLGRDNYEQYF.

The sample holds a few counts of this clone. V usage is TRBV27 and J usage is TRBJ1-2, with 9 bases lining up with TRBD1. Unmatched junction bases numbered 13, after V lost 7 bases and J lost 4 bases. Germline V gives CDR1 MNHEY, CDR2 SMNVEV (reference sequence). CDR3 size: 16 residues. For the CDR3, the DNA is TGTGCCAGCAAACAACAGGGGGCGCGTTCCGTCTATGGCTACACCTTC. Its translation: CASKQQGARSVYGYTF.

The chain employs TRBV2 and TRBJ2-4; D is unresolved. The CDR3 runs 12 residues. CDR1 SNHLY and CDR2 FYNNEI come from the germline V gene. The V end lost 5 bases, the J end lost 1 base, and 3 bases lay between the germline ends. The CDR3 is CASSHAKNIQYF. The CDR3 DNA reads TGTGCCAGCAGTCATGCCAAAAACATTCAGTACTTC.

V usage is TRBV7-9 and J usage is TRBJ2-1; tentatively, D is TRBD1 (5 bases). The CDR3 totals 13 residues. Germline V gives CDR1 SEHNR, CDR2 FQNEAQ (reference sequence). With 3 bases removed from V and 7 bases from J, the gap between germline ends came to 10 bases. The CDR3 here is CASSFQGFNEQFF. CDR3 in DNA: TGTGCCAGCAGCTTTCAGGGCTTTAATGAGCAGTTCTTC.

The gene calls are TRBV7-6 and TRBJ1-1, with TRBD1 matching 7 bases. Looked up from germline, CDR1 is SGHVS and CDR2 is FNYEAQ. The J segment lost 1 base and the V segment lost 5 bases, leaving 7 bases of the junction unmatched. The CDR3 is 15 amino acids. Written as DNA, the CDR3 is TGTGCCAGCAGCCGCGGGTGGGACAGGAACACTGAAGCTTTCTTT. Protein product: CASSRGWDRNTEAFF.

CDR3 DNA: TGTGCCAGTAGTTCAGGACACGATTCTAGCTCCTACGAGCAGTACTTC. Its protein is CASSSGHDSSSYEQYF. The chain uses TRBV19 and TRBJ2-7; D perhaps matches TRBD1 (5 bases). The V gene lost 5 bases and the J gene lost 0 bases, with 17 bases spanning the gap. The length of the CDR3 is 16 residues. Germline CDR1 is LNHDA and CDR2 is SQIVND (reference sequence).

V gene TRBV19 combines with J gene TRBJ1-2; D is perhaps TRBD1 (6 bases). CDR1 and CDR2 from the germline V gene are LNHDA and SQIVND (reference sequence). Between the trimmed V and J ends, which lost 6 bases and 8 bases, there was a span of 19 bases. The length of the CDR3 is 14 residues. CDR3 nucleotide sequence: TGTGCCAGTAGAGCCACACAGGGCCCCTCGGGCTACACCTTC. Amino acid sequence: CASRATQGPSGYTF. Based on the CDR3 plus reference TRBV19 and TRBJ1-2, the full variable domain is DGGITQSPKYLFRKEGQNVTLSCEQNLNHDAMYWYRQDPGQGLRLIYYSQIVNDFQKGDIAEGYSVSREKKESFPLTVTSAQKNPTAFYLCASRATQGPSGYTFGSGTRLTVV.

The rearrangement uses TRBV2 and TRBJ2-3; 9 nucleotides match TRBD2. J was trimmed by 4 bases and V by 0 bases; bases with no gene match: 11. CDR1 and CDR2 from the germline V gene are SNHLY and FYNNEI. The CDR3 totals 18 residues. The CDR3 DNA sequence: TGTGCCAGCAGTGAAGCGCTTCGGGCGGGGGGGCCTCCAGATACGCAGTATTTT. Encoded protein: CASSEALRAGGPPDTQYF.

A single count supports this clone. The gene calls are TRBV30 and TRBJ2-5; D gene unclear. The CDR3 runs to 14 residues. From germline, CDR1 is GTSNPN and CDR2 SVGIG (reference sequence). With 3 bases removed from V and 0 bases from J, the gap between germline ends came to 11 bases. The CDR3 region has the DNA TGTGCCTGGAGCTCCTGGGCGAACCAAGAGACCCAGTACTTC. This codes for CAWSSWANQETQYF.

The chain couples TRBV30 to TRBJ2-1; no definite D call. The CDR3 is 12 amino acids. The germline gives CDR1 GTSNPN, CDR2 SVGIG (reference sequence). V gave up 7 bases and J gave up 5 bases, with 12 bases separating them. The CDR3 nucleotides are TGTGCCTTGCTTCCGGTGGACAATGAGCAGTTCTTC. Translation: CALLPVDNEQFF.

The chain employs TRBV6-1 and TRBJ1-1; D is uncertain. V was cut by 6 bases and J by 6 bases, with 14 bases left in between. Germline V lookup: CDR1 MNHNS, CDR2 SASEGT. The CDR3 has 13 amino acids. The CDR3 nucleotides are TGTGCCAGCAGCTCTTGGAGGGTCGCTGAAGCTTTCTTT. It specifies CASSSWRVAEAFF.

This chain uses TRBV5-1 with TRBJ2-7, with 8 positions matching TRBD1. Germline CDR1 SGHRS, CDR2 YFSETQ. V was pared by 0 bases and J by 3 bases, with 5 bases of the junction left unmatched. The CDR3 covers 15 residues. This chain's CDR3 is CASSLAYGQGYEQYF. The CDR3 region has the DNA TGCGCCAGCAGCTTGGCCTATGGACAGGGCTACGAGCAGTACTTC.

The chain is built from TRBV27 and TRBJ2-1, with 8 positions matching TRBD2. The CDR3 contains 15 residues. CDR1 is MNHEY and CDR2 is SMNVEV in the germline V gene (reference sequence). Germline trimming cut 3 bases from V and 3 bases from J; bases unmatched to any gene: 4. Written as DNA, the CDR3 is TGTGCCAGCAGTTTTTCGCGGGGGGTCTACAATGAGCAGTTCTTC. Encoded protein: CASSFSRGVYNEQFF.